This record looks at one T cell receptor beta chain sequence and its context. Assay used: immunoSEQ multiplex PCR; TCRdb lists only in-frame clones, some missing. The table lists 200,000 to 250,000 clones, over 80% of them singletons. The data were taken from a study of blood T cell repertoires in COVID-19. Germline-derived CDR1 and CDR2 are SGHTA and FQGNSA. Trimming pared 5 bases from V and 1 base from J, leaving 9 bases between. The length of the CDR3 is 13 residues. While infection was still active, Seattle patients were enrolled and then followed longitudinally. Sequencing was carried out using peripheral blood. The chain combines TRBV7-2 with TRBJ2-7; D possibly corresponds to TRBD1 (6 bases). This TCR derives from a man younger than 45 with COVID-19, enrolled during active disease. The CDR3 here is CASSPGQSYEQYF. The CDR3 DNA sequence: TGTGCCAGCAGCCCGGGACAATCCTACGAGCAGTACTTC. Supplemented by reference TRBV7-2 and TRBJ2-7, the full variable domain reads GAGVSQSPSNKVTEKGKDVELRCDPISGHTALYWYRQSLGQGLEFLIYFQGNSAPDKSGLPSDRFSAERTGGSVSTLTIQRTQQEDSAVYLCASSPGQSYEQYFGPGTRLTVT.